The 28 T cell receptor beta chains reported below all come from one sample, sequenced in a study of T-cell reconstitution after alpha-beta-depleted transplantation in children. The TCRbeta library incorporated unique molecular identifiers. TCRdb used MiXCR to reprocess the PCR reads, holding one entry per CDR3 protein. This table holds fewer than 700,000 distinct CDR3 sequences, roughly 13% found once. The starting material was PBMCs, mostly from graft donor cells, obtained 360 days after TCRalphabeta/CD19-depleted stem cell transplant. These receptors were obtained from a male patient younger than 18 who had a stem cell transplant for acute myeloid leukemia, so the T cells may come from the graft donor.

The chain recombines TRBV6-1 with TRBJ2-7, with D perhaps assigned TRBD1 or TRBD2 (7 bases each). The CDR3 runs to 14 residues. Germline CDR1 and CDR2: MNHNS and SASEGT. Trimming pared 8 bases from V and 1 base from J, leaving 15 bases between. The DNA for the CDR3 is TGTGCCAGCGAGACCAGGGGGGGGTCCTACGAGCAGTACTTC. It specifies CASETRGGSYEQYF.

This clonotype was seen many times. The rearrangement joins TRBV7-2 to TRBJ2-1; D possibly corresponds to TRBD2 (6 bases). V was cut by 9 bases and J by 10 bases, with 19 bases left in between. Germline V gene sequence: CDR1 SGHTA, CDR2 FQGNSA. The CDR3 spans 13 residues. CDR3 sequence reads: CASKIWEVSEQFF. As DNA, the CDR3 is TGTGCCAGTAAGATCTGGGAGGTCTCGGAGCAGTTCTTC.

This clonotype appeared a few times. The CDR3 protein is CASSFGTGDYTSTDTQYF. The CDR3 DNA follows: TGCGCCAGCAGCTTCGGGACAGGCGATTACACTAGCACAGATACGCAGTATTTT. The chain has TRBV5-1 and TRBJ2-3; 8 nucleotides align to TRBD1. The V segment lost 2 bases and the J segment 0 bases; nucleotides outside the gene matches: 11. This CDR3 has 18 residues. Germline V lookup: CDR1 SGHRS, CDR2 YFSETQ.

This chain connects TRBV7-2 to TRBJ1-6; TRBD1 is a possible D gene (6 bases). Trimming left V 5 bases short and J 5 bases short, with 13 bases between. From germline, CDR1 is SGHTA and CDR2 FQGNSA. This CDR3 is 15 amino acids long. Written as DNA, the CDR3 is TGTGCCAGCAGCCAAGCTCAGGGGCATAATTCACCCCTCCACTTT. It codes for CASSQAQGHNSPLHF.

This clonotype was detected only a few times. One end of the junction varies from germline; a read error may be responsible. In DNA form, the CDR3 reads TGTGCCAGCAGCTTAGCCGGGACAGGGACCCCCGGGGGAGAGCGGTACTTC. Amino acids: CASSLAGTGTPGGERYF. V gene TRBV7-2 combines with J gene TRBJ2-7, with 9 bases aligning to TRBD1. The CDR3 contains 17 residues. Germline assignment: CDR1 SGHTA and CDR2 FQGNSA. Full variable domain (outside the CDR3, taken from reference TRBV7-2 and TRBJ2-7): GAGVSQSPSNKVTEKGKDVELRCDPISGHTALYWYRQSLGQGLEFLIYFQGNSAPDKSGLPSDRFSAERTGGSVSTLTIQRTQQEDSAVYLCASSLAGTGTPGGERYFGPGTRLTVT.

The chain links TRBV30 to TRBJ1-2, with D possibly TRBD1 on 5 matching bases. Germline V CDR1 and CDR2: GTSNPN, SVGIG (reference sequence). The CDR3 totals 15 residues. The ends were cut back, 1 base at V and 1 base at J, with 13 bases in the middle. CDR3 DNA: TGTGCCTGGAGTGGGGGGGGTCCCTATAACTATGGCTACACCTTC. It yields the protein CAWSGGGPYNYGYTF.

The V and J genes are TRBV5-1 and TRBJ1-4; TRBD1 might be the D (5 bases). Germline V gene data show CDR1 as SGHRS and CDR2 as YFSETQ. V was clipped by 2 bases and J by 13 bases, with 18 bases between them. The CDR3 has 14 amino acids. The CDR3 coding sequence is TGCGCCAGCAGCTTTCAGGGAGTATTGGACGGACTGTTTTTT. Translating gives CASSFQGVLDGLFF.

This clonotype was observed a handful of times. The V call is TRBV20-1, the J call TRBJ2-4, with a possible D match to TRBD2 (7 bases). V lost 6 bases and J 4 bases, leaving 19 bases between the germline ends. The V gene's germline CDR1 is DFQATT and CDR2 SNEGSKA (reference sequence). The CDR3 sequence is 15 residues long. The CDR3 loop reads CSAEGGARGKNIQYF. CDR3 coding DNA: TGCAGTGCCGAGGGGGGGGCCCGGGGAAAAAACATTCAGTACTTC.

The chain has TRBV6-1 and TRBJ1-2, with 9 bases fitting TRBD1. V trimming: 7 bases; J trimming: 5 bases; junction bases outside the gene matches: 8. This CDR3 contains 14 residues. CDR1 and CDR2 (germline): MNHNS, SASEGT. CDR3 nucleotides: TGTGCCAGCAACAGGGGGCAGATCGAGTATGGCTACACCTTC. Its protein is CASNRGQIEYGYTF.

The rearrangement uses TRBV6-2 or TRBV6-3 and TRBJ2-1, with 9 bases identical to TRBD2. V shed 0 bases and J 7 bases; nucleotides not matched to a gene: 4. CDR3 length: 15 residues. Germline-derived CDR1 and CDR2 are MNHEY and SVGEGT. The CDR3 sequence: CASSYSAGGENEQFF. In DNA, the CDR3 is TGTGCCAGCAGTTACTCTGCGGGAGGGGAAAATGAGCAGTTCTTC.

The chain carries TRBV6-1 and TRBJ2-2, with TRBD1 matching 8 bases. The V gene end was trimmed by 6 bases and the J gene end by 7 bases; junction bases not matched to a gene: 13. Germline-derived CDR1 and CDR2 are MNHNS and SASEGT. The length of the CDR3 is 16 residues. The CDR3 spells CASSRTGMGFGGELFF. CDR3 in DNA: TGTGCCAGCAGCCGGACAGGGATGGGATTTGGCGGGGAGCTGTTTTTT.

The gene calls are TRBV9 and TRBJ2-7; TRBD2 aligns across 9 bases. Germline lookup yields CDR1 SGDLS and CDR2 YYNGEE. With 7 bases clipped from V and 4 bases from J, the junction kept 12 bases outside the gene matches. The CDR3 has 15 amino acids. The CDR3 reads CASGPQAGGFYEQYF. As DNA, the CDR3 is TGTGCCAGCGGCCCCCAAGCGGGGGGATTTTACGAGCAGTACTTC. The full variable domain, rest sourced from reference TRBV9 and TRBJ2-7, is DSGVTQTPKHLITATGQRVTLRCSPRSGDLSVYWYQQSLDQGLQFLIQYYNGEERAKGNILERFSAQQFPDLHSELNLSSLELGDSALYFCASGPQAGGFYEQYFGPGTRLTVT.

This clonotype was seen a handful of times. The rearrangement links TRBV4-1 to TRBJ1-3, with TRBD1 matching over 11 bases. There are 20 residues in the CDR3. Germline V CDR1 and CDR2: MGHRA, YSYEKL. V lost 1 base, J lost 3 bases, and 14 bases stayed unmatched. CDR3 protein: CASSQGRRGTGGRDGNTIYF. In DNA, the CDR3 is TGCGCCAGCAGCCAAGGCCGACGCGGGACAGGGGGGAGGGATGGAAACACCATATATTTT.

This clonotype was seen ten or more times. The chain couples TRBV7-6 to TRBJ2-7; tentative D call: TRBD2 (6 bases). This CDR3 is built from 14 residues. The V and J ends lost 6 bases and 3 bases respectively, with 15 bases between them. CDR1 and CDR2 (germline): SGHVS, FNYEAQ. Here the CDR3 reads CASSLDAGSYEQYF. Written as DNA, the CDR3 is TGTGCCAGCAGTCTGGACGCGGGGAGCTACGAGCAGTACTTC.

This clonotype turned up a few times. The rearrangement uses TRBV20-1 and TRBJ2-1; 8 bases fit TRBD1. V shed 6 bases, J shed 4 bases, and the junction held 14 bases outside the gene matches. Germline CDR1 reads DFQATT; CDR2 reads SNEGSKA (reference sequence). This CDR3 is built from 16 residues. CDR3 region: CSAPIGWTGSYNEQFF. The CDR3 nucleotides read TGCAGTGCCCCTATAGGCTGGACAGGGTCGTACAATGAGCAGTTCTTC.

In this sample, this clonotype turned up a few times. CDR3 sequence (DNA): TGTGCCAGCAGTCCACCCGGGATGAGGGTAGGTCCCAATCAGCCCCAGCATTTT. Encoded protein: CASSPPGMRVGPNQPQHF. J is TRBJ1-5 and V is TRBV6-1, with unresolved D. Trimming left V 5 bases short and J 3 bases short, with 23 bases between. This CDR3 contains 18 residues. Per the germline V gene, CDR1 is MNHNS and CDR2 is SASEGT.

This clonotype has a count of ten or more. The genes are TRBV6-2 or TRBV6-3 and TRBJ2-7; 10 bases fit TRBD2. Germline V lookup: CDR1 MNHEY, CDR2 SVGEGT. The junction had 2 bases not matched to a gene; V was cut back by 7 bases and J by 2 bases. CDR3 length: 13 residues. The CDR3 loop is CASTSGRAYEQYF. The CDR3 nucleotides read TGTGCCAGCACAAGCGGGAGGGCCTACGAGCAGTACTTC.

The chain uses TRBV20-1 and TRBJ2-7, with 13 bases matching TRBD2. This CDR3 spans 17 amino acids. Per the germline V gene, CDR1 is DFQATT and CDR2 is SNEGSKA (reference sequence). J lost 4 bases, V lost 1 base, and 10 bases had no gene match. The CDR3 spells CSARAPTSGRATYEQYF. The CDR3 DNA is TGCAGTGCTAGAGCCCCTACTAGCGGGAGGGCCACATACGAGCAGTACTTC.

This clonotype was observed many times. This chain connects TRBV5-1 to TRBJ2-1; 14 nucleotides align to TRBD2. This CDR3 is built from 17 residues. The junction had 11 bases not matched to a gene; V was cut back by 4 bases and J by 8 bases. Germline loops: CDR1 SGHRS, CDR2 YFSETQ. The CDR3 region is CASSLPGTSGSFDEQFF. CDR3 DNA sequence: TGCGCCAGCAGCCTACCGGGGACTAGCGGGAGTTTCGATGAGCAGTTCTTC.

This chain links TRBV20-1 with TRBJ2-1; 7 nucleotides align to TRBD2. Germline values: CDR1 DFQATT, CDR2 SNEGSKA (reference sequence). V was clipped by 0 bases and J by 10 bases; unmatched bases: 12. This CDR3 comprises 15 residues. This CDR3 reads CSARDRTAGSGEQFF. The CDR3 DNA reads as TGCAGTGCTAGAGATCGAACAGCGGGGAGTGGGGAGCAGTTCTTC.

This clonotype was counted at least ten times. The J gene is TRBJ2-1, the V gene TRBV28; tentatively, D is TRBD2 (5 bases). This CDR3 contains 15 residues. From germline, CDR1 is MDHEN and CDR2 SYDVKM. V gave up 5 bases and J gave up 4 bases, with 15 bases separating them. CDR3 sequence: CASSMVARNYNEQFF. The CDR3 DNA follows: TGTGCCAGCAGTATGGTAGCGCGAAATTACAATGAGCAGTTCTTC.

The chain recombines TRBV19 with TRBJ2-1; no firm D call. V was pared by 3 bases and J by 1 base, with 10 bases between. In germline, CDR1 is LNHDA, CDR2 SQIVND (reference sequence). CDR3 length equals 15 residues. In DNA form, the CDR3 reads TGTGCCAGTAGTATTTATGCGGTATCCTACAATGAGCAGTTCTTC. Protein sequence: CASSIYAVSYNEQFF.

The CDR3 is CSAPGQGGYGYTF. In DNA form, the CDR3 reads TGCAGTGCCCCCGGACAGGGAGGGTATGGCTACACCTTC. The chain uses TRBV20-1 and TRBJ1-2; 8 bases match TRBD1. Germline V CDR1 and CDR2: DFQATT, SNEGSKA (reference sequence). The V and J ends lost 6 bases and 5 bases, in that order; junction bases with no gene match: 8. This CDR3 has 13 residues.

The chain employs TRBV18 and TRBJ2-7; 14 bases line up with TRBD2. Germline V lookup: CDR1 KGHSH, CDR2 LQKENI. CDR3 length: 16 amino acids. J gave up 5 bases and V 3 bases, and 6 bases lay outside the gene matches. CDR3 DNA: TGTGCCAGCTCACCGAAAGGACTAGCGGGAGGCCACGAGCAGTACTTC. It specifies CASSPKGLAGGHEQYF.

The J gene is TRBJ1-1, the V gene TRBV20-1, with a possible D match to TRBD1 (6 bases). Germline V gene lookup returns CDR1 DFQATT and CDR2 SNEGSKA (reference sequence). Trimming removed 6 bases at V and 0 bases at J, with 11 bases between. This CDR3 contains 13 residues. The CDR3: CSARDIMNTEAFF. The CDR3 DNA follows: TGCAGTGCCCGGGACATCATGAACACTGAAGCTTTCTTT.

The chain joins TRBV6-5 to TRBJ2-7; D gene uncertain. The ends were cut back, 8 bases at V and 3 bases at J, with 8 bases in the middle. Germline V gene lookup returns CDR1 MNHEY and CDR2 SVGAGI. CDR3 length: 11 residues. CDR3 loop: CASASGYEQYF. DNA for the CDR3: TGTGCCAGCGCCTCCGGCTACGAGCAGTACTTC.

The chain has TRBV10-3 and TRBJ2-1; TRBD1 might be the D (6 bases). The germline V gene has CDR1 ENHRY and CDR2 SYGVKD. The CDR3 runs to 15 residues. V lost 4 bases and J lost 0, with 10 bases in between. The CDR3 reads CAISVGASSYNEQFF. The CDR3 nucleotides are TGTGCCATCAGTGTGGGGGCAAGCTCCTACAATGAGCAGTTCTTC.

There are many counts of this clonotype. The J gene is TRBJ2-1, the V gene TRBV29-1, with D possibly matching TRBD1 (5 bases). The V end lost 4 bases, the J end lost 2 bases, and 21 bases lay between the germline ends. CDR1 and CDR2 from the germline V gene are SQVTM and ANQGSEA. The CDR3 is 17 residues long. The CDR3 DNA reads TGCAGCGTTGTAGGGGCAGCTTTTGCGCGGCCCTACAATGAGCAGTTCTTC. Translation: CSVVGAAFARPYNEQFF.